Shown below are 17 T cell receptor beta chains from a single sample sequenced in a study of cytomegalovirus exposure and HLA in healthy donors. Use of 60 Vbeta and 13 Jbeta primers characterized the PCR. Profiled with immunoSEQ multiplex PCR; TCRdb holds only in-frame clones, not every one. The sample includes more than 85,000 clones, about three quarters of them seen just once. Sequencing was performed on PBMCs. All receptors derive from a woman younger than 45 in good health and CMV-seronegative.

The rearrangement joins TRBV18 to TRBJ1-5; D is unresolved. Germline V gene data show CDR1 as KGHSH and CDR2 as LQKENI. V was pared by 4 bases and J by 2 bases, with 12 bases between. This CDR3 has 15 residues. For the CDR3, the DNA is TGTGCCAGCTCACGGGAGGATGGAGGCAATCAGCCCCAGCATTTT. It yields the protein CASSREDGGNQPQHF.

As DNA, the CDR3 is TGCGCCAGCAGCCCCCTGGGGCTGAGACTGAACGAGCAGTACTTC. Its translation: CASSPLGLRLNEQYF. The chain joins TRBV4-1 to TRBJ2-7, with D possibly being TRBD1 (5 bases). V lost 4 bases and J lost 5, with 18 bases in between. This CDR3 contains 15 residues. Germline V gene data show CDR1 as MGHRA and CDR2 as YSYEKL.

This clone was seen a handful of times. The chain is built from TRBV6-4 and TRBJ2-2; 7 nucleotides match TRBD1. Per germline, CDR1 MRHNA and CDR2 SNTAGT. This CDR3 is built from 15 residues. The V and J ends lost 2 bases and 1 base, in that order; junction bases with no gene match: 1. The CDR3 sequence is CASSDRGLNTGELFF. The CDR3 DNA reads TGTGCCAGCAGTGACAGGGGGCTGAACACCGGGGAGCTGTTTTTT.

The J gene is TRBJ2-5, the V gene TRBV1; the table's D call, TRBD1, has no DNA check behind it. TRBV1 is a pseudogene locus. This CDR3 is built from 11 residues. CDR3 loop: CTSSQRQSQYF. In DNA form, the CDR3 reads TGCACCAGCAGCCAAAGACAGTCCCAGTACTTC.

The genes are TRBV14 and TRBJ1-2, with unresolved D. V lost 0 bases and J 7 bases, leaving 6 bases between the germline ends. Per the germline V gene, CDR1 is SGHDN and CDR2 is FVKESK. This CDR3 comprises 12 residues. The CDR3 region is CASSQDYFGYTF. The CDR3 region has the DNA TGTGCCAGCAGCCAAGATTATTTTGGCTACACCTTC. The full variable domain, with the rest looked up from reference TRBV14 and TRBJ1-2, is EAGVTQFPSHSVIEKGQTVTLRCDPISGHDNLYWYRRVMGKEIKFLLHFVKESKQDESGMPNNRFLAERTGGTYSTLKVQPAELEDSGVYFCASSQDYFGYTFGSGTRLTVV.

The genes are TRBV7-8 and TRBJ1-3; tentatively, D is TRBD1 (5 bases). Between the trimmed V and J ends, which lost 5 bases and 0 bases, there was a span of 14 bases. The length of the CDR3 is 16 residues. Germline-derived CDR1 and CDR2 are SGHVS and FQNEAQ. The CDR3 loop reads CASSGGGWGSGNTIYF. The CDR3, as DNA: TGTGCCAGCAGCGGGGGGGGATGGGGCTCTGGAAACACCATATATTTT.

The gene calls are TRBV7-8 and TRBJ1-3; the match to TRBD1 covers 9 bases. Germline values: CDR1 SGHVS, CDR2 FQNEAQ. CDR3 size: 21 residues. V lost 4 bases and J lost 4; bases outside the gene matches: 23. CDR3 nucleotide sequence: TGTGCCAGCAGCTCCTATCGTGTCCCGGGACAGGGAACCTCTCCCGGAAACACCATATATTTT. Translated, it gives CASSSYRVPGQGTSPGNTIYF.

The CDR3: CASSAGTSEYEQYF. The CDR3 DNA follows: TGTGCCAGCAGCGCCGGGACTAGCGAGTACGAGCAGTACTTC. The chain couples TRBV9 to TRBJ2-7; 10 bases align to TRBD2. With V trimmed by 3 bases and J by 4 bases, 4 bases remained unmatched. The CDR3 runs to 14 residues. Looked up from germline, CDR1 is SGDLS and CDR2 is YYNGEE.

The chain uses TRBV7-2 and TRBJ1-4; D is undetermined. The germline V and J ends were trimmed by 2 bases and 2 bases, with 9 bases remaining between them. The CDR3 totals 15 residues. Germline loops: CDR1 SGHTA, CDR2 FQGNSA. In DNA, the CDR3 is TGTGCCAGCAGCTTAAATGTACTCACTAATGAAAAACTGTTTTTT. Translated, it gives CASSLNVLTNEKLFF. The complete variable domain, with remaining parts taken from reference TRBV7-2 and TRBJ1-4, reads GAGVSQSPSNKVTEKGKDVELRCDPISGHTALYWYRQSLGQGLEFLIYFQGNSAPDKSGLPSDRFSAERTGGSVSTLTIQRTQQEDSAVYLCASSLNVLTNEKLFFGSGTQLSVL.

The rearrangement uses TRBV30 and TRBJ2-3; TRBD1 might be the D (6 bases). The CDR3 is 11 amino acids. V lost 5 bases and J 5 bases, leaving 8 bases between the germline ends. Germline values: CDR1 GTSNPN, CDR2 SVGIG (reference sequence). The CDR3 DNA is TGTGCCTGGGGACAGAGAGATACGCAGTATTTT. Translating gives CAWGQRDTQYF.

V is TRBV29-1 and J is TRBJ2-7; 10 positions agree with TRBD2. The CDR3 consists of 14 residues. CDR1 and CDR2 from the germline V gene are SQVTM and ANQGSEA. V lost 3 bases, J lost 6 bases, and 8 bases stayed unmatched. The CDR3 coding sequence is TGCAGCGTTGAGAGGGTAGCGGGAGGCGGCGAGCAGTACTTC. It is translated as CSVERVAGGGEQYF.

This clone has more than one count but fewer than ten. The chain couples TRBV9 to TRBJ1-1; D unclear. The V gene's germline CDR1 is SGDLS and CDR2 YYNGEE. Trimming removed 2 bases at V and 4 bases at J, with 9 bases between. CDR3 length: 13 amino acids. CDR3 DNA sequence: TGTGCCAGCAGCGTTATGTCCGGCACTGAAGCTTTCTTT. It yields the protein CASSVMSGTEAFF.

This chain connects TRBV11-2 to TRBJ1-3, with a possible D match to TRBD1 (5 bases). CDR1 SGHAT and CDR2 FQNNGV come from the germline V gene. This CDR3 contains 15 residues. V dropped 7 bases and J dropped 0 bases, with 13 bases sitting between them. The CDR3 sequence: CASTGWGVSGNTIYF. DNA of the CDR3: TGTGCCAGCACGGGTTGGGGGGTCTCTGGAAACACCATATATTTT.

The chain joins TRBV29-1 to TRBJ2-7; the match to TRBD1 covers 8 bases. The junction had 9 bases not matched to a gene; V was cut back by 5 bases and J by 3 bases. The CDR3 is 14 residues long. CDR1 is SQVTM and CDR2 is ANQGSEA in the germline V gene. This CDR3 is CSVSGQGPYYEQYF. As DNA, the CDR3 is TGCAGCGTTTCAGGACAGGGCCCTTACTACGAGCAGTACTTC.

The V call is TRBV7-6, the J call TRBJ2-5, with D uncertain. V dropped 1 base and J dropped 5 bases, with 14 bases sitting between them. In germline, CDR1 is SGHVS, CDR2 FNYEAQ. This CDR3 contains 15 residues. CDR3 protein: CASSLVSSHGETQYF. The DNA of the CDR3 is TGTGCCAGCAGCTTAGTATCCAGCCACGGGGAGACCCAGTACTTC. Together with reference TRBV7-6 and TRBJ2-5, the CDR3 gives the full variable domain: GAGVSQSPRYKVTKRGQDVALRCDPISGHVSLYWYRQALGQGPEFLTYFNYEAQQDKSGLPNDRFSAERPEGSISTLTIQRTEQRDSAMYRCASSLVSSHGETQYFGPGTRLLVL.

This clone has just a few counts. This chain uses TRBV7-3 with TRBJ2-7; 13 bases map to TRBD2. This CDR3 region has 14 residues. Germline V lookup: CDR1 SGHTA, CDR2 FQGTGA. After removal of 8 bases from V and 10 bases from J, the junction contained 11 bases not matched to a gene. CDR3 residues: CASSLEGLAGRQYF. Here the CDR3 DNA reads TGTGCCAGCTCCTTAGAGGGACTAGCGGGAAGACAGTACTTC.

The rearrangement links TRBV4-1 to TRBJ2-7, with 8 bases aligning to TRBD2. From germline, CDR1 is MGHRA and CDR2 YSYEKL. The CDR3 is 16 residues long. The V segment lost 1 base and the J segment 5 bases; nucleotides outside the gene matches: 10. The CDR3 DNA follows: TGCGCCAGCAGCCAAGTTTCGCTAGCGGGTCCCAACGAGCAGTACTTC. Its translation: CASSQVSLAGPNEQYF.